This T cell receptor (beta chain) was recorded in a study of CD8+ T cells in alopecia areata. Study as a whole: The SALT score measured affected scalp surface percentage in treated patients.

It was cDNA, reverse transcribed from extracted RNA, that served as the sequencing template. Clones were sequenced by immunoSEQ multiplex PCR, and TCRdb holds only the in-frame ones, with some missing. The sample has roughly 120,000 clones, 58% seen once; the top ten hold 25% to 30%. The treatment is: oral pan-JAK inhibitor, 5-10 mg twice daily. The CDR3 is 12 residues long. Germline CDR1 reads SQVTM; CDR2 reads ANQGSEA. V lost 1 base and J lost 4, with 5 bases in between. Sequences were derived from CD8+ T cells sorted from blood, sampled at week 4, from a patient treated with tofacitinib. This clonotype was obtained from a human donor with alopecia areata. The rearrangement uses TRBV29-1 and TRBJ2-1; D gene ambiguous. The CDR3: CSVEAGYNEQFF. The DNA for the CDR3 is TGCAGCGTTGAAGCGGGTTACAATGAGCAGTTCTTC.